This passage covers 32 T cell receptor beta chains from one sample sequenced in a study of blood T cell repertoires in COVID-19. Only in-frame clones appear in the TCRdb table, and some are missing; sequencing was by immunoSEQ multiplex PCR. The sample contains over 200,000 clones, 92% of which appear only once. Sequenced material: peripheral blood. The receptors come from a man in his thirties or forties with acute or convalescent COVID-19.

This clone was seen just once. The chain joins TRBV6-5 to TRBJ2-7; D gene unclear. CDR3 length: 14 amino acids. The V gene lost 5 bases and the J gene lost 7 bases, with 18 bases spanning the gap. Germline CDR1 is MNHEY and CDR2 is SVGAGI. The CDR3 loop reads CASSTSSLLREQYF. CDR3 coding DNA: TGTGCCAGCAGTACGAGTAGCCTCCTACGAGAGCAGTACTTC.

This chain connects TRBV11-2 to TRBJ2-7, with 9 bases that match TRBD1. This CDR3 spans 17 amino acids. The V gene's germline CDR1 is SGHAT and CDR2 FQNNGV. V shed 1 base and J 5 bases; nucleotides not matched to a gene: 12. The CDR3: CASSLVRSRTGDNEQYF. The CDR3 bases are TGTGCCAGCAGCTTAGTGCGATCGAGGACAGGGGATAACGAGCAGTACTTC. The variable domain in full, completed from reference TRBV11-2 and TRBJ2-7, reads EAGVAQSPRYKIIEKRQSVAFWCNPISGHATLYWYQQILGQGPKLLIQFQNNGVVDDSQLPKDRFSAERLKGVDSTLKIQPAKLEDSAVYLCASSLVRSRTGDNEQYFGPGTRLTVT.

The chain uses TRBV5-1 and TRBJ2-7; possible D gene TRBD2, 5 bases. The CDR3 runs to 11 residues. V was pared by 5 bases and J by 6 bases, with 9 bases between. Germline-derived CDR1 and CDR2 are SGHRS and YFSETQ. The CDR3 bases are TGCGCCAGCAGAATCGGAGGCGAGCAGTACTTC. Translated: CASRIGGEQYF.

This clone was counted at least ten times. The chain carries TRBV11-2 and TRBJ1-5, with a possible D match to TRBD1 (5 bases). CDR1 and CDR2 from the germline V gene are SGHAT and FQNNGV. Trimming cost V 1 base and J 0 bases, with 16 bases left between them. The CDR3 covers 18 residues. This CDR3 is CASSLGPLLTVSNQPQHF. Here the CDR3 DNA reads TGTGCCAGCAGCTTAGGCCCCCTTCTGACAGTTAGCAATCAGCCCCAGCATTTT.

The rearrangement joins TRBV5-4 to TRBJ2-5; D perhaps matches TRBD2 (5 bases). The V and J ends lost 4 bases and 3 bases respectively, with 19 bases between them. In germline, CDR1 is SGHNT, CDR2 YYREEE (reference sequence). This CDR3 is built from 16 residues. This CDR3 is CASSPQAAKTKETQYF. CDR3 sequence (DNA): TGTGCCAGCAGCCCTCAAGCGGCTAAGACAAAAGAGACCCAGTACTTC.

This clone was seen a few times. The J gene is TRBJ2-3, the V gene TRBV9, with 8 bases lining up with TRBD2. J was trimmed by 2 bases and V by 4 bases; bases with no gene match: 12. CDR1 SGDLS and CDR2 YYNGEE come from the germline V gene. The CDR3 is made up of 17 amino acids. CDR3 in DNA: TGTGCCAGCAGCCCTTCAGCGGGAGTTACCGCCACAGATACGCAGTATTTT. Translated: CASSPSAGVTATDTQYF.

This clone is labeled as medium-sized. The chain carries TRBV21-1 and TRBJ1-3; TRBD1 is the table's D call and was not checked against the DNA. TRBV21-1 is noted as a pseudogene. The length of the CDR3 is 15 residues. CDR3 DNA: TGTGCCAGCAGCAAACAGGGGGCGAAAGAAAACACCATATATTTT. Amino acids: CASSKQGAKENTIYF.

This chain connects TRBV20-1 to TRBJ2-4; 8 nucleotides align to TRBD2. CDR3 length equals 15 residues. Germline V lookup: CDR1 DFQATT, CDR2 SNEGSKA (reference sequence). V lost 3 bases to trimming and J lost 1 base; unmatched junction nucleotides: 5. CDR3 loop: CSASPREGAKNIQYF. CDR3 bases: TGCAGTGCTAGTCCCCGGGAGGGGGCCAAAAACATTCAGTACTTC.

The CDR3, as DNA: TGTGCCATTACCGCCCCACAGGGTTACTATAATTCACCCCTCCACTTT. Its translation: CAITAPQGYYNSPLHF. The gene calls are TRBV19 and TRBJ1-6; possible D gene TRBD1, 6 bases. In germline, CDR1 is LNHDA, CDR2 SQIVND (reference sequence). The CDR3 consists of 16 residues. V was clipped by 10 bases and J by 3 bases, with 19 bases between them.

The DNA for the CDR3 is TGTGCCAGCAGCAGGCGCCGTCTCGTGGTAGGTCTAGCCGGTGACGAGCAGTACTTC. This sequence encodes CASSRRRLVVGLAGDEQYF. The J gene is TRBJ2-7, the V gene TRBV21-1; TRBD2 is the table's D call, not checked against the DNA. TRBV21-1 is shown as a pseudogene. CDR3 length: 19 amino acids.

The chain uses TRBV6-2 or TRBV6-3 and TRBJ2-3; the D is unclear. The V gene lost 6 bases and the J gene lost 6 bases, with 10 bases spanning the gap. This CDR3 has 12 residues. Germline V gene lookup returns CDR1 MNHEY and CDR2 SVGEGT. The CDR3 spells CASSPSEDTQYF. The CDR3 DNA reads as TGTGCCAGCAGCCCGTCGGAGGATACGCAGTATTTT.

The chain employs TRBV11-2 and TRBJ1-3; possible D gene TRBD1, 6 bases. This CDR3 region has 15 residues. V lost 7 bases and J lost 1, with 14 bases in between. Germline-derived CDR1 and CDR2 are SGHAT and FQNNGV. CDR3 sequence (DNA): TGTGCCAGCACCGCAATCAGGGGATCTGGAAACACCATATATTTT. It yields the protein CASTAIRGSGNTIYF.

This sequence joins TRBV7-3 and TRBJ2-3; 10 bases match TRBD2. Unmatched junction bases numbered 4, after V lost 1 base and J lost 3 bases. Per the germline V gene, CDR1 is SGHTA and CDR2 is FQGTGA. This CDR3 contains 16 residues. CDR3: CASSLSVSGGTDTQYF. Here the CDR3 DNA reads TGTGCCAGCAGCTTAAGTGTTAGCGGGGGGACAGATACGCAGTATTTT.

The J gene is TRBJ1-2, the V gene TRBV5-6; possibly TRBD1 for D (6 bases). Germline V gene lookup returns CDR1 SGHDT and CDR2 YYEEEE. V was clipped by 4 bases and J by 5 bases, with 21 bases between them. The CDR3 spans 16 residues. The CDR3 region is CASSTKDRLRLYGYTF. The CDR3 nucleotides are TGTGCCAGCAGCACAAAGGACAGACTGCGGTTATATGGCTACACCTTC.

The chain joins TRBV6-6 to TRBJ2-7; D perhaps matches TRBD1 (5 bases). Germline V CDR1 and CDR2: MNHNY, SVGAGI (reference sequence). Trimming removed 0 bases at V and 6 bases at J, with 18 bases between. The CDR3 runs 16 residues. CDR3 sequence reads: CASSYSRSGAISEQYF. CDR3 nucleotides: TGTGCCAGCAGTTACTCGAGGTCTGGGGCAATCTCCGAGCAGTACTTC.

This clone was seen just once. The rearrangement uses TRBV10-2 and TRBJ2-2, with D perhaps TRBD2 (6 bases). The CDR3 runs 16 residues. Germline CDR1 reads WSHSY; CDR2 reads SAAADI. V was trimmed by 7 bases and J by 2 bases, leaving 17 bases between them. This chain's CDR3 is CASTGPGLLNTGELFF. DNA of the CDR3: TGCGCCAGCACGGGTCCGGGACTTTTAAACACCGGGGAGCTGTTTTTT.

The rearrangement joins TRBV28 to TRBJ2-7; possibly TRBD2 for D (5 bases). The germline V gene encodes CDR1 MDHEN and CDR2 SYDVKM. Deletions cut 7 bases from V and 4 bases from J, with 11 bases between. The CDR3 contains 12 residues. The CDR3 here is CASTGDRYEQYF. CDR3 nucleotide sequence: TGTGCCAGCACCGGGGATAGGTACGAGCAGTACTTC.

The rearrangement joins TRBV28 to TRBJ2-5, with a tentative D call TRBD2 (6 bases). V dropped 4 bases and J dropped 5 bases, with 17 bases sitting between them. The CDR3 has 15 amino acids. Germline assignment: CDR1 MDHEN and CDR2 SYDVKM. Here the CDR3 reads CASSSPQGGRETQYF. The DNA of the CDR3 is TGTGCCAGCAGTTCCCCCCAGGGTGGGAGGGAGACCCAGTACTTC. Filled out from reference TRBV28 and TRBJ2-5, the complete variable domain reads DVKVTQSSRYLVKRTGEKVFLECVQDMDHENMFWYRQDPGLGLRLIYFSYDVKMKEKGDIPEGYSVSREKKERFSLILESASTNQTSMYLCASSSPQGGRETQYFGPGTRLLVL.

This chain connects TRBV7-9 to TRBJ2-2; TRBD1 matches at 7 bases. This CDR3 has 15 amino acids. Per germline, CDR1 SEHNR and CDR2 FQNEAQ (reference sequence). Trimming took 5 bases from V and 1 from J; bases not matched to a gene: 4. This CDR3 reads CASSLGQENTGELFF. The CDR3 region has the DNA TGTGCCAGCAGCCTCGGACAGGAGAACACCGGGGAGCTGTTTTTT.

The V call is TRBV30, the J call TRBJ1-6; tentatively, D is TRBD1 (6 bases). This CDR3 is built from 14 residues. Trimming shortened V by 5 bases and J by 7 bases, and 15 bases separated the two germline ends. CDR1 is GTSNPN and CDR2 is SVGIG in the germline V gene (reference sequence). This CDR3 is CAWARGSKNSPLHF. CDR3 coding DNA: TGTGCCTGGGCCAGGGGAAGTAAGAATTCACCCCTCCACTTT.

The chain links TRBV30 to TRBJ2-4; D possibly corresponds to TRBD2 (7 bases). The CDR3 runs 20 residues. With 0 bases removed from V and 0 bases from J, the gap between germline ends came to 24 bases. The germline gives CDR1 GTSNPN, CDR2 SVGIG (reference sequence). CDR3 residues: CAWSVPLGGGGNLAKNIQYF. CDR3 coding DNA: TGTGCCTGGAGTGTACCGCTTGGGGGGGGCGGAAATTTAGCCAAAAACATTCAGTACTTC.

CDR3 in DNA: TGCGCCAGCAGCCCAATAGCTGATATAGCCAAAAACATTCAGTACTTC. Translating gives CASSPIADIAKNIQYF. The gene calls are TRBV4-1 and TRBJ2-4; D ambiguous. Trimming left V 4 bases short and J 0 bases short, with 13 bases between. From germline, CDR1 is MGHRA and CDR2 YSYEKL. The CDR3 length is 16 residues.

V is TRBV29-1 and J is TRBJ2-7; TRBD1 aligns across 8 bases. CDR1 SQVTM and CDR2 ANQGSEA come from the germline V gene. Trimming at V came to 4 bases and at J to 4 bases, leaving 3 bases not matched to a gene. The CDR3 runs to 12 residues. As DNA, the CDR3 is TGCAGCGTTGCGACAGGGGTTTACGAGCAGTACTTC. Amino acid sequence: CSVATGVYEQYF.

The rearrangement uses TRBV12-3 or TRBV12-4 and TRBJ1-2; D remains unclear. Trimming left V 7 bases short and J 7 bases short, with 16 bases between. The CDR3 consists of 13 residues. The CDR3 is CASTHTVLAGYTF. The DNA for the CDR3 is TGTGCCAGCACCCATACAGTCTTGGCTGGCTACACCTTC.

The chain combines TRBV6-5 with TRBJ1-2; D remains ambiguous. V lost 7 bases and J lost 5, with 17 bases in between. The CDR3 is made up of 14 amino acids. Germline assignment: CDR1 MNHEY and CDR2 SVGAGI. The CDR3 bases are TGTGCCAGCACCCTGATCGCAGGAGGGTATGGCTACACCTTC. It translates to CASTLIAGGYGYTF.

The rearrangement links TRBV28 to TRBJ2-3, with no clear D. Trimming took 1 base from V and 2 from J, leaving 22 bases between them. This CDR3 has 19 residues. CDR1 MDHEN and CDR2 SYDVKM come from the germline V gene. The DNA of the CDR3 is TGTGCCAGCAGTTTATCTCCGAGCGCCTCGGATCACCACACAGATACGCAGTATTTT. The encoded protein is CASSLSPSASDHHTDTQYF.

The sample holds a few counts of this clone. CDR3 DNA sequence: TGCGCCAGCAGAATACAGGGGAGCTCCTACGAGCAGTACTTC. This sequence encodes CASRIQGSSYEQYF. The chain has TRBV5-1 and TRBJ2-7; TRBD1 matches 7 bases. This CDR3 is built from 14 residues. Per the germline V gene, CDR1 is SGHRS and CDR2 is YFSETQ. Losses at the gene ends were 5 bases for V and 0 bases for J; bases not matched to a gene: 5.

The genes are TRBV15 and TRBJ2-3; 16 bases are shared with TRBD2. CDR1 and CDR2 from the germline V gene are LNHNV and YYDKDF (reference sequence). Trimming removed 2 bases from V and 6 bases from J; junction bases left unmatched: 14. The CDR3 runs 20 residues. The CDR3 nucleotides are TGTGCCACCAGCAGACAGCCAGGGACTAGCGGGGGGGCCTATTTGGATACGCAGTATTTT. It is translated as CATSRQPGTSGGAYLDTQYF.

The chain links TRBV3-1 (or the pseudogene TRBV3-2) to TRBJ2-3; 10 bases are a match to TRBD2. V was pared by 0 bases and J by 3 bases, with 3 bases of the junction left unmatched. Germline CDR1 reads LGHDT; CDR2 reads YNNKEL (reference sequence). The CDR3 contains 16 residues. The CDR3 nucleotides read TGTGCCAGCAGCCAAGACCCTAGCGGGAGAACAGATACGCAGTATTTT. Protein product: CASSQDPSGRTDTQYF.

The chain links TRBV5-8 to TRBJ1-4, with TRBD1 identical over 8 bases. The V and J ends lost 2 bases and 5 bases, in that order; junction bases with no gene match: 5. Germline values: CDR1 SGHTS, CDR2 YDEGEE. CDR3 length equals 15 residues. The CDR3 bases are TGTGCCAGCAGCTTCTCCGGGACAGGAAATGAAAAACTGTTTTTT. As protein: CASSFSGTGNEKLFF.

The V gene is TRBV30, the J gene TRBJ1-1, with 7 bases identical to TRBD1. This CDR3 region has 16 residues. The germline V gene has CDR1 GTSNPN and CDR2 SVGIG (reference sequence). V lost 6 bases to trimming and J lost 0 bases; unmatched junction nucleotides: 13. This chain's CDR3 is CACPLTGTALNTEAFF. Written as DNA, the CDR3 is TGTGCCTGCCCCTTAACCGGGACAGCACTGAACACTGAAGCTTTCTTT.

This rearrangement joins TRBV18 to TRBJ2-3; D gene ambiguous. CDR3 size: 13 residues. The ends were cut back, 7 bases at V and 0 bases at J, with 8 bases in the middle. CDR1 KGHSH and CDR2 LQKENI come from the germline V gene. CDR3: CASFTTSTDTQYF. The CDR3 DNA follows: TGTGCCAGCTTCACGACTAGCACAGATACGCAGTATTTT.